This T cell receptor (beta chain) is drawn from a study of blood T cell repertoires in COVID-19. On the study more broadly: Both acute and convalescent COVID-19 samples were obtained from the United States, Italy and Spain. T cells, B-cell-depleted T cells, or PBMCs supplied cDNA or gDNA.

In germline, CDR1 is MDHEN, CDR2 SYDVKM. CDR3 length: 13 residues. Trimming removed 6 bases from V and 1 base from J, with 9 bases in between. This clone has more than one count but fewer than ten. As originally analysed: Amplification of reference gene primers was used by the study to estimate nucleated cell counts. TCRdb keeps only in-frame clones here, not all; method: immunoSEQ multiplex PCR. The V and J calls and clone size come from that table; D and trimming were worked out from the DNA. The sample shows under 50,000 clones, around 84% of them seen only once. The chain joins TRBV28 to TRBJ1-2; tentatively, D is TRBD1 (5 bases). This clonotype was obtained from a man in his forties or fifties with active COVID-19. The sample comprised peripheral blood. CDR3 DNA: TGTGCCAGCAGGCAACAGGTTAACTATGGCTACACCTTC. Amino acids: CASRQQVNYGYTF.